One and the same sample provided the 5 T cell receptor beta chains below, sequenced in a study of CD8 T cells in ankylosing spondylitis. TCRdb passed the 5' RACE reads through MiXCR, listing each CDR3 protein once. The table shows just under 350,000 distinct CDR3 sequences, with approximately 14% occurring only once. The sample taken for sequencing was blood, either unsorted or a sorted T cell fraction (not recorded which). The source is a male donor with ankylosing spondylitis or in good health (not recorded which).

This clonotype was seen more than once but under ten times. This chain connects TRBV2 to TRBJ2-1; D is uncertain. This CDR3 region has 13 residues. V gave up 2 bases and J gave up 9 bases, with 11 bases separating them. The germline V gene encodes CDR1 SNHLY and CDR2 FYNNEI. The CDR3 spells CASSESEYGEQFF. CDR3 bases: TGTGCCAGCAGTGAAAGCGAATACGGTGAGCAGTTCTTC.

The chain recombines TRBV20-1 with TRBJ2-7; 15 bases map to TRBD2. Germline CDR1 and CDR2: DFQATT and SNEGSKA (reference sequence). The trim removed 5 bases at V and 3 bases at J, leaving 8 bases unmatched. The CDR3 extends over 16 amino acids. The CDR3 DNA reads TGCAGTGCTTTTCGGACTAGCGGGAGGGCCTACTACGAGCAGTACTTC. Its protein product is CSAFRTSGRAYYEQYF.

This clonotype was recorded at least ten times. V usage is TRBV5-1 and J usage is TRBJ1-1; a possible D gene is TRBD1 (5 bases). CDR1 and CDR2 from the germline V gene are SGHRS and YFSETQ. The CDR3 sequence is 14 residues long. Trimming left V 5 bases short and J 4 bases short, with 15 bases between. CDR3 nucleotides: TGCGCCAGCAGTCTAAGCTCAGGGTTCACTGAAGCTTTCTTT. It is translated as CASSLSSGFTEAFF.

V and J are TRBV5-1 and TRBJ2-7, with 8 bases that match TRBD1. Germline assignment: CDR1 SGHRS and CDR2 YFSETQ. CDR3 length: 14 residues. V lost 4 bases, J lost 3 bases, and 6 bases stayed unmatched. In nucleotides, the CDR3 is TGCGCCAGCAGCCCGACAGGGGATTTCTACGAGCAGTACTTC. Its translation is CASSPTGDFYEQYF. The full variable domain, in which reference TRBV5-1 and TRBJ2-7 provide the parts outside the CDR3, is KAGVTQTPRYLIKTRGQQVTLSCSPISGHRSVSWYQQTPGQGLQFLFEYFSETQRNKGNFPGRFSGRQFSNSRSEMNVSTLELGDSALYLCASSPTGDFYEQYFGPGTRLTVT.

This clonotype occurred a few times. The rearrangement uses TRBV7-8 and TRBJ2-5; 8 nucleotides agree with TRBD2. CDR1 is SGHVS and CDR2 is FQNEAQ in the germline V gene. The V gene end was trimmed by 4 bases and the J gene end by 2 bases; junction bases not matched to a gene: 6. The CDR3 consists of 15 residues. This CDR3 reads CASSSPGLEQETQYF. CDR3 nucleotides: TGTGCCAGCAGCTCTCCGGGACTAGAGCAAGAGACCCAGTACTTC.